The 24 T cell receptor beta chains presented below share a single source sample, sequenced in a study of PD-L1 blockade in urothelial cancer. Profiled with immunoSEQ multiplex PCR; TCRdb holds only in-frame clones, not every one. The table includes 75,000 to 95,000 clones, 85% to 95% detected once. Sequencing used PBMCs, obtained around atezolizumab (anti-PD-L1) treatment. Receptors originate from a man between 60 and 70 years old with urothelial cancer.

The chain carries TRBV6-1 and TRBJ2-1; no firm D call. Deletions cut 2 bases from V and 0 bases from J, with 14 bases between. The CDR3 extends over 17 amino acids. Germline V gene data show CDR1 as MNHNS and CDR2 as SASEGT. This chain's CDR3 is CASSELTPTSSYNEQFF. Here the CDR3 DNA reads TGTGCCAGCAGTGAATTGACACCGACGAGCTCCTACAATGAGCAGTTCTTC.

The chain combines TRBV19 with TRBJ2-7; D gene unclear. Trimming removed 3 bases from V and 1 base from J, with 7 bases in between. Germline V gene lookup returns CDR1 LNHDA and CDR2 SQIVND (reference sequence). The CDR3 consists of 13 residues. CDR3 protein: CASSISRSYEQYF. CDR3 nucleotides: TGTGCCAGTAGTATCTCTCGTTCCTACGAGCAGTACTTC.

The rearrangement links TRBV10-3 to TRBJ2-7, with 10 positions matching TRBD1. Germline trimming cut 6 bases from V and 2 bases from J; bases unmatched to any gene: 7. The CDR3 is 15 residues long. The germline V gene has CDR1 ENHRY and CDR2 SYGVKD. The CDR3 DNA follows: TGTGCCATCAGGGATGGGACAGGGGACCCCTACGAGCAGTACTTC. It is translated as CAIRDGTGDPYEQYF.

The chain employs TRBV7-2 and TRBJ2-5, with 7 nucleotides matching TRBD2. The CDR3 length is 18 residues. Per germline, CDR1 SGHTA and CDR2 FQGNSA. Trimming took 2 bases from V and 0 from J; bases not matched to a gene: 12. CDR3 sequence: CASSLKKRGGKNQETQYF. CDR3 in DNA: TGTGCCAGCAGCTTAAAGAAGCGGGGAGGAAAGAACCAAGAGACCCAGTACTTC. The variable domain in full, completed from reference TRBV7-2 and TRBJ2-5, reads GAGVSQSPSNKVTEKGKDVELRCDPISGHTALYWYRQSLGQGLEFLIYFQGNSAPDKSGLPSDRFSAERTGGSVSTLTIQRTQQEDSAVYLCASSLKKRGGKNQETQYFGPGTRLLVL.

V and J are TRBV12-2 and TRBJ2-7; the table's D call, TRBD2, has no DNA check behind it. TRBV12-2 is assigned pseudogene status. This CDR3 has 16 amino acids. The CDR3, as DNA: TGTGCAAGTCGCTCCCAAGGAGGCAGCATAGCCTACGAGCAGTACTTC. It is translated as CASRSQGGSIAYEQYF.

The CDR3 bases are TGTGCCAGCAGTGCCGGACAGGCTGGAAGTGAAAAACTGTTTTTT. Protein product: CASSAGQAGSEKLFF. The rearrangement links TRBV6-1 to TRBJ1-4, with 7 bases aligning to TRBD1. The V gene end was trimmed by 4 bases and the J gene end by 7 bases; junction bases not matched to a gene: 9. This CDR3 is 15 amino acids long. Germline V lookup: CDR1 MNHNS, CDR2 SASEGT.

The V call is TRBV6-6, the J call TRBJ2-7; D gene unclear. This CDR3 region has 12 residues. Trimming cost V 5 bases and J 3 bases, with 8 bases left between them. Germline loops: CDR1 MNHNY, CDR2 SVGAGI (reference sequence). The CDR3 nucleotides are TGTGCCAGCAGTCCCTCCCGCTACGAGCAGTACTTC. This gives the protein CASSPSRYEQYF.

This clone was observed once. The CDR3: CASSLTGGSYNEQFF. CDR3 sequence (DNA): TGTGCCAGCAGCTTAACGGGAGGGTCGTACAATGAGCAGTTCTTC. The chain carries TRBV7-2 and TRBJ2-1; 8 bases fit TRBD2. The CDR3 loop spans 15 amino acids. Germline loops: CDR1 SGHTA, CDR2 FQGNSA. With 2 bases clipped from V and 4 bases from J, the junction kept 4 bases outside the gene matches.

V usage is TRBV7-6 and J usage is TRBJ2-5; 7 bases map to TRBD1. Germline CDR1 is SGHVS and CDR2 is FNYEAQ. The CDR3 totals 19 residues. V dropped 4 bases and J dropped 0; count of bases not matched to a gene: 17. This chain's CDR3 is CASSSYPRRQGPHQETQYF. CDR3 DNA sequence: TGTGCCAGCAGCTCCTACCCTCGTCGACAGGGCCCCCACCAAGAGACCCAGTACTTC.

The rearrangement uses TRBV18 and TRBJ2-5, with no clear D. The CDR3 totals 16 residues. Trimming cost V 6 bases and J 2 bases, with 19 bases left between them. CDR1 and CDR2 from the germline V gene are KGHSH and LQKENI. The CDR3 is CASSGPEVAGQETQYF. In DNA form, the CDR3 reads TGTGCCAGCTCCGGCCCTGAGGTGGCTGGTCAAGAGACCCAGTACTTC.

The CDR3 loop reads CASSPGLAGYTDTQYF. In DNA, the CDR3 is TGTGCCAGCAGCCCGGGACTAGCGGGCTACACAGATACGCAGTATTTT. V is TRBV7-2 and J is TRBJ2-3, with 12 bases that match TRBD2. The germline CDR1 and CDR2 sequences are SGHTA and FQGNSA. The CDR3 runs 16 residues. The V segment lost 5 bases and the J segment 2 bases; nucleotides outside the gene matches: 5.

This clone was recorded only once. V usage is TRBV30 and J usage is TRBJ2-7; D call uncertain. CDR1 GTSNPN and CDR2 SVGIG come from the germline V gene (reference sequence). Trimming cost V 2 bases and J 4 bases, with 18 bases left between them. The CDR3 runs to 15 residues. In DNA, the CDR3 is TGTGCCTGGAGTAATGCAGCAGGTTACTCGTACGAGCAGTACTTC. It translates to CAWSNAAGYSYEQYF.

The chain carries TRBV4-2 and TRBJ2-2; no definite D call. The V end lost 4 bases, the J end lost 4 bases, and 7 bases lay between the germline ends. In germline, CDR1 is LGHNA, CDR2 YNFKEQ. The CDR3 is 13 residues long. The CDR3: CASSPRSTGELFF. CDR3 coding DNA: TGTGCCAGCAGCCCGCGGAGCACCGGGGAGCTGTTTTTT.

The rearrangement links TRBV18 to TRBJ2-3; perhaps TRBD2 as D (5 bases). The V end was cut by 3 bases, the J end by 5 bases, with 15 bases between. The germline gives CDR1 KGHSH, CDR2 LQKENI. CDR3 length: 15 amino acids. CDR3 nucleotides: TGTGCCAGCTCACCCCCGACTGGCGGACTAGATACGCAGTATTTT. Its translation: CASSPPTGGLDTQYF.

Here the CDR3 reads CASSERASGRETQYF. Here the CDR3 DNA reads TGTGCCAGCAGTGAACGGGCTAGCGGGAGAGAGACCCAGTACTTC. This chain connects TRBV6-1 to TRBJ2-5; 10 nucleotides line up with TRBD2. V trimming: 2 bases; J trimming: 4 bases; junction bases outside the gene matches: 4. CDR1 MNHNS and CDR2 SASEGT come from the germline V gene. The CDR3 loop spans 15 amino acids.

This chain links TRBV29-1 with TRBJ2-7; 11 bases are shared with TRBD2. The J segment lost 8 bases and the V segment lost 4 bases, leaving 7 bases of the junction unmatched. This CDR3 spans 13 amino acids. Germline V gives CDR1 SQVTM, CDR2 ANQGSEA. Here the CDR3 reads CSVASGGTTKQYF. DNA of the CDR3: TGCAGCGTTGCTAGCGGGGGGACTACGAAGCAGTACTTC.

This rearrangement joins TRBV4-1 to TRBJ2-7, with 8 nucleotides matching TRBD1. This CDR3 comprises 17 residues. Trimming removed 0 bases from V and 5 bases from J; junction bases left unmatched: 12. Germline V CDR1 and CDR2: MGHRA, YSYEKL. The CDR3: CASSQDSQGRGPDEQYF. CDR3 bases: TGCGCCAGCAGCCAAGATTCCCAGGGCAGGGGGCCTGACGAGCAGTACTTC.

The chain recombines TRBV7-8 with TRBJ2-2; 8 bases map to TRBD2. The CDR3 is 16 residues long. Germline V CDR1 and CDR2: SGHVS, FQNEAQ. V lost 5 bases, J lost 1 base, and 6 bases stayed unmatched. CDR3 residues: CASSPGLGVNTGELFF. Here the CDR3 DNA reads TGTGCCAGCAGCCCGGGACTAGGGGTGAACACCGGGGAGCTGTTTTTT.

This rearrangement joins TRBV10-1 to TRBJ2-2, with D perhaps matching TRBD2 (12 bases). Germline-derived CDR1 and CDR2 are WNHNN and SYGVQD (reference sequence). The ends were cut back, 8 bases at V and 0 bases at J, with 31 bases in the middle. This CDR3 has 21 residues. The CDR3 spells CASAGTGGLAGPSPNTGELFF. CDR3 DNA: TGCGCCAGCGCTGGGACAGGGGGACTAGCGGGCCCTTCACCGAACACCGGGGAGCTGTTTTTT.

Turning to this clone: This same CDR3 is encoded by further DNA sequences in the sample. V and J are TRBV6-6 and TRBJ2-7; tentatively, D is TRBD1 (5 bases). The germline CDR1 and CDR2 sequences are MNHNY and SVGAGI (reference sequence). V lost 0 bases, J lost 7 bases, and 10 bases lay in between. This CDR3 is built from 13 residues. The DNA of the CDR3 is TGTGCCAGCAGTTACTCGGGGCAGGGTGAGCAGTACTTC. This gives the protein CASSYSGQGEQYF.

The genes are TRBV6-5 and TRBJ2-7, with 7 positions matching TRBD1. Trimming removed 8 bases from V and 2 bases from J; junction bases left unmatched: 6. Germline assignment: CDR1 MNHEY and CDR2 SVGAGI. The CDR3 has 13 amino acids. The CDR3 DNA sequence: TGTGCCAGCTCCAGGGGGTGGACCTACGAGCAGTACTTC. Protein product: CASSRGWTYEQYF.

The gene calls are TRBV19 and TRBJ2-4; possibly TRBD2 for D (6 bases). The germline V and J ends were trimmed by 8 bases and 3 bases, with 17 bases remaining between them. CDR3 length equals 15 residues. Germline loops: CDR1 LNHDA, CDR2 SQIVND (reference sequence). As DNA, the CDR3 is TGTGCCAGTTCAAGACTAGAGGGTGGCAAAAACATTCAGTACTTC. It encodes CASSRLEGGKNIQYF.

The chain carries TRBV6-5 and TRBJ2-7, with TRBD1 identical over 7 bases. J lost 6 bases, V lost 0 bases, and 8 bases had no gene match. This CDR3 is 15 amino acids long. Germline CDR1 reads MNHEY; CDR2 reads SVGAGI. The CDR3 loop reads CASSYSGGYRGEQYF. CDR3 coding DNA: TGTGCCAGCAGTTACTCAGGGGGCTATCGTGGCGAGCAGTACTTC.

The rearrangement joins TRBV30 to TRBJ2-1; 10 bases align to TRBD2. Germline CDR1 is GTSNPN and CDR2 is SVGIG (reference sequence). This CDR3 region has 15 residues. V trimming: 3 bases; J trimming: 0 bases; junction bases outside the gene matches: 2. CDR3 nucleotide sequence: TGTGCCTGGAGCGAGCGGGAGGGCTCCTACAATGAGCAGTTCTTC. It translates to CAWSEREGSYNEQFF.